The present TCR beta chain was sequenced within a study of beta chain features in type 1 diabetes (dated by TCRdb to 2017 to 2018). Study-level background: Mean age, gender distribution, total cell number and subset yield were not different between patients and healthy donors. In the study, TCRB repertoires of sorted circulating CD4+ T cell subsets from recently diagnosed type 1 diabetes patients were compared with those of matched healthy donors. Regulatory and stem cell-like memory subsets were obtained from only 8 patients and roughly eight healthy donors, while naive and central memory subsets were obtained from all 30 or so donors. A total of around 110,000,000 sorted cells were examined across all samples, and RNA yield correlated strongly with the number of cells per subset. What the authors observed across the whole study: PCR might favor shorter templates, but patient and control samples were amplified and corrected together, so any skew would affect both groups equally. Naive, central memory and regulatory TCRB repertoires appeared to be more alike among patients than among healthy donors. Patients with type 1 diabetes made fewer insertions and deleted more nucleotides at VDJ recombination sites, implying thymic rearrangement abnormalities. A moderate but significant shortening of TCRB CDR3 length was observed in type 1 diabetes patients in all four CD4+ subsets. Because small numbers of individuals were included in the HLA sub-analyses, any influence of HLA type on TCRB rearrangement was left unresolved. Sequencing cDNA rather than genomic DNA could over-represent highly expressing activated cells, although activation and CD3 levels did not differ between groups.

All of the isolated RNA was reverse transcribed with the High Capacity cDNA Reverse Transcription Kit, so expressed TCRB transcripts were sequenced. Naive, central memory and regulatory T cell samples underwent deep immunoSEQ sequencing, averaging roughly 3.3 million total reads per sample. After sorted cells were lysed in RLT buffer, RNA was extracted with DNase-treated RNeasy Micro or Mini kits, with the choice depending on cell number. Each cell subset was processed on its own to prevent cross-contamination, while patient and healthy donor samples were processed together. The immunoSEQ multiplex PCR was used to amplify TCRB sequences from cDNA, generating 87-bp fragments that spanned the CDR3 region. Sequencing of the amplicons was performed on the Illumina HiSeq platform. The original pipeline was this. Synthetic template baselines were used to correct PCR bias computationally, reads within Hamming distance 2 were collapsed, and singletons that could not be merged were discarded. Reads were aligned against IMGT so that V, D and J genes, CDR3 length and insertions or deletions at six rearrangement sites could be assigned. Within each subset, clonotype counts were normalized to sorted cell number, and only after that were true diversity and Gini coefficients computed with the tcR R package. The overlap coefficient, calculated on TCRB nucleotide sequences, was used to measure repertoire sharing. Out-of-frame TCRB sequences from naive cells were analyzed to stand in for the pre-selection repertoire. In TCRdb, the immuneACCESS table is reduced to in-frame sequences with V and J assigned. These tables do not hold every clone; where another copy was compared, an unresolved V gene accounts for under half, and the others remain unexplained. V, J and clone size reflect that table, while D and trimming were determined from the DNA. This sample holds under 500,000 clones; approximately 30% were observed only once. The leading ten clones occupy about 0.065% of the sample.

The CDR3 numbers 15 residues from cysteine through phenylalanine. Of the read, only the CDR3 DNA is kept; its 45 bases are in frame from base 1. V is shortened by 5 bases, J by 4 bases, and the region joining them spans 15 bases. As encoded in the germline V gene (reference sequence), CDR1 is LNHDA while CDR2 is SQIVND. Each donor gave one peripheral blood draw, roughly 110 mL on average, collected into heparinised tubes. Naive, central memory, regulatory and stem cell-like memory CD4+ T cells were sorted on a BD FACSAria II using a panel including CD45RO, CCR7, CD25, CD127, CD95 and CD27. All sorted populations exceeded 95% purity. Right away, PBMCs were isolated by Lymphoprep density gradient centrifugation and were stained directly, with no culture step. So that batch effects would be minimized, each experiment stained and sorted samples in pairs, pairing one healthy donor with one patient. Worth noting for this clone: Its antigen is still unknown. No base quality values were provided; no much bigger clone lies one nucleotide off.

Sample: naive CD4+ T cells from blood. Read against the paper, the sample's cell subset or site label means: true naive CD4+ T cells. Here the chain combines TRBV19 and TRBJ2-1; tentative D gene TRBD2, with 5 bases matching. The receptor was derived from a man aged 18 to 29 in good health. The nucleotide sequence is TGTGCCAGTAGTGGACTGACTGTTAAGTACAATGAGCAGTTCTTC. This sequence encodes CASSGLTVKYNEQFF.